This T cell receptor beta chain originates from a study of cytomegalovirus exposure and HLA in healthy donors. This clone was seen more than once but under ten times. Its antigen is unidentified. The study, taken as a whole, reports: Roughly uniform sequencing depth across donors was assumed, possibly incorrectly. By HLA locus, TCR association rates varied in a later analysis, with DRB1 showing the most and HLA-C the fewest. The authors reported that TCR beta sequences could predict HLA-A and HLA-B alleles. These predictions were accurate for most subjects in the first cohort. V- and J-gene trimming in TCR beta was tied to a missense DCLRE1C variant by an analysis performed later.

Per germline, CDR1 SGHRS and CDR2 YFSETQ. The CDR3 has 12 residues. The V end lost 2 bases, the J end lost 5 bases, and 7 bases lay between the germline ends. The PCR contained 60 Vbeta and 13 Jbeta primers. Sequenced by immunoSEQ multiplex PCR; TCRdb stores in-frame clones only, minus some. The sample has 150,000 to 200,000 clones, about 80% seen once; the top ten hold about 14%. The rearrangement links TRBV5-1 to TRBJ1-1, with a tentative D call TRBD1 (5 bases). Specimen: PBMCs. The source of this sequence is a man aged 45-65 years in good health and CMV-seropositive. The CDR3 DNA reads TGCGCCAGCAGCTTTCGGGGGACTGAAGCTTTCTTT. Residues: CASSFRGTEAFF.